This T cell receptor beta chain derives from a study of shared clonotypes between healthy human individuals (dated by TCRdb to 2018 to 2020). For the study in its entirety: The cohort comprised two women and a few men aged 18 to 49 years. For each donor, CD4 naive and CD4 memory were each given three plates, CD8 naive was given two plates, and CD8 memory was given one plate. To estimate repertoire size and how much clonotypes are shared between individuals, the study performed deep sequencing of blood TCR repertoires from a few healthy adults. To increase sequencing depth and limit assay-specific biases, different laboratories used diverse techniques to prepare libraries and sequence TCR repertoires. Per donor, leukapheresis produced somewhere between about 0.85 and 8.9 billion PBMCs. Broad study findings and their caveats: Naive subsets generally had larger estimated clonotype richness than memory subsets did. Even with the large sequencing depth, rarefaction of the sorted-subset datasets indicated that sequencing was incomplete. Based on pairwise subsampling, the degree of clonotype sharing among donors was expected to be affected by sequencing depth. Compared with non-shared clonotypes, the clonotypes found in all four sorted-subset donors had higher generation probabilities. About 4.5% of naive CD4, 3.5% of naive CD8, about 2.1% of memory CD4, and around 0.4% of memory CD8 clonotypes were shared across a few donors. The small number of donors limited the genetic and exposure-history diversity represented. Sampling was restricted to blood, and TCR repertoires in tissue are likely to differ from TCR repertoires in blood.

As for this clone: The specificity of this receptor is unknown. Per-base quality was not reported, and no clone a single base away is much larger than it.

Trimming takes 2 bases from V and 7 bases from J, and the germline ends sit 12 bases apart. The CDR3 starts with the cysteine, ends with the phenylalanine, and has 13 residues. CDR3 DNA is the only sequence kept; it has 39 bases, read in frame from the first base. The germline V gene gives CDR1 as MNHEY and CDR2 as SVGAGI. CD8 naive samples were CD45RO-negative cells positively selected for CCR7, giving a CD45RA+CCR7+ population that excluded TemRA cells. The donors were healthy, HIV-negative adults with no recently reported acute infections or vaccinations. All donors were Caucasian adults living in Nashville, Tennessee, USA. Blood was collected by leukapheresis, and PBMCs were isolated by Ficoll-Histopaque density gradient centrifugation and then cryopreserved in liquid nitrogen vapor phase. Purity and quantity of every magnetically sorted T cell population were checked by analytical flow cytometry. Genomic DNA was isolated from each sorted fraction and quantified by UV absorbance on a Nanodrop 2000c.

TCR CDR3 regions were amplified from genomic DNA by multiplex PCR using the deep immunoSEQ assay. Genomic DNA extracted from each cell subset was distributed evenly over all wells of several immunoSEQ 96-well plates, and each plate served as one replicate. For sorted subsets, about 200 ng genomic DNA, equal to 30,000 to 35,000 T cell genomes, was loaded into each replicate PCR. The purified libraries were quantified using a Qubit 3.0 fluorometer, sized with a Bioanalyzer 2100, and then quantified again using the KAPA Library Quantification kit. A separate single-read 150-cycle Illumina NextSeq 550 flow cell was used to sequence each immunoSEQ 96-well plate. As for the original processing: The immunoSEQ output contained only junctional sequences without quality scores, so filtering could not match that applied to full-length reads. Sequences were annotated with PyIR, a Python wrapper for IgBLAST v1.9, using IMGT germline references to assign V/J genes and CDR3. Reads were filtered out if the reads had weak V/J assignments (E-value above 1e-6), no CDR3, stop codons, out-of-frame junctions, or ambiguous translated residues. V3J clonotypes were defined as sequences sharing an identical inferred V gene, J gene, and CDR3 amino acid sequence. To compute the percentage overlap between repertoires, the number of shared unique clonotypes was divided by the size of the smaller repertoire. Three approaches were used to assess repertoire richness: RTK rarefaction, the Chao1 estimator, and Recon v2.1 estimates of unobserved clonotypes. For all TCRbeta clonotypes obtained by the gDNA method from a few donors, generation probabilities were computed with OLGA. Held by TCRdb, this immuneACCESS table contains in-frame sequences only and omits some clones. Under half of the omission traces to an unresolved V gene where checked; the cause of the rest is unknown. Clone size and the V and J calls come from that table; the DNA yielded D and trimming. This sample has about 2.1 million clones in its table, and 80% to 95% of those were observed once. The ten largest clonotypes hold under 2% of the sample.

The sequenced sample consisted of naive CD8+ T cells from PBMCs. In light of the paper, this sample's cell subset or site label describes: CD45RA+CCR7+. In this chain, TRBV6-5 is recombined with TRBJ2-7; the D gene is perhaps TRBD1, from 5 matching bases. The TCR sequence derives from a man in his late teens or twenties in good health. Some clones in this sample may be carry-over from other donors' samples. The nucleotides read TGTGCCAGCAGTTACGGATCAGGGAAAGAGCAGTACTTC. Protein translation: CASSYGSGKEQYF.